The 27 T cell receptor beta chains reported below all come from one sample, sequenced in a study of blood T cell repertoires in COVID-19. TCRdb's table, derived via immunoSEQ multiplex PCR, lists solely in-frame clones and lacks some. The sample has 200,000 or so clones, approximately 81% seen once. Material for sequencing was peripheral blood. The receptors stem from a woman of 80 years or more with COVID-19, enrolled during active disease.

This chain links TRBV29-1 with TRBJ1-2, with TRBD1 as a possible D gene (5 bases). Germline CDR1 reads SQVTM; CDR2 reads ANQGSEA. V was cut by 7 bases and J by 2 bases, with 14 bases left in between. CDR3 length: 13 amino acids. This CDR3 is CSAWGGFNYGYTF. CDR3 in DNA: TGCAGCGCTTGGGGGGGGTTCAACTATGGCTACACCTTC.

The V gene is TRBV5-1, the J gene TRBJ2-2; 9 bases match TRBD1. The CDR3 covers 17 residues. The germline CDR1 and CDR2 sequences are SGHRS and YFSETQ. J lost 5 bases, V lost 4 bases, and 12 bases had no gene match. The CDR3 here is CASSPSSGTGITGELFF. DNA of the CDR3: TGCGCCAGCAGCCCCTCATCCGGGACAGGGATTACCGGGGAGCTGTTTTTT.

The chain joins TRBV7-3 to TRBJ2-7, with 9 positions matching TRBD1. From germline, CDR1 is SGHTA and CDR2 FQGTGA. V lost 0 bases and J lost 7; bases outside the gene matches: 1. CDR3 size: 13 residues. The CDR3: CASSLTGQGEQYF. The DNA for the CDR3 is TGTGCCAGCAGCTTAACTGGACAGGGGGAGCAGTACTTC.

The rearrangement joins TRBV19 to TRBJ2-1; D is uncertain. Germline V gene lookup returns CDR1 LNHDA and CDR2 SQIVND (reference sequence). V was shortened by 8 bases and J by 4 bases, with 15 bases between the two germline ends. The CDR3 is 14 amino acids. The CDR3 nucleotides are TGTGCCAGTGCGATCCAGGCAGCTTACAATGAGCAGTTCTTC. Protein sequence: CASAIQAAYNEQFF.

The chain uses TRBV5-1 and TRBJ1-6; 9 positions agree with TRBD1. Trimming took 4 bases from V and 6 from J; bases not matched to a gene: 5. This CDR3 has 15 amino acids. The germline V gene encodes CDR1 SGHRS and CDR2 YFSETQ. The CDR3 bases are TGCGCCAGCAGCGGTTCGACAGGGGGTAATTCACCCCTCCACTTT. Translating gives CASSGSTGGNSPLHF.

The chain couples TRBV5-4 to TRBJ2-7; 10 bases match TRBD2. This CDR3 is 15 amino acids long. Germline CDR1 is SGHNT and CDR2 is YYREEE (reference sequence). V shed 2 bases and J 4 bases; nucleotides not matched to a gene: 6. Here the CDR3 reads CASSLAGGPPYEQYV. DNA of the CDR3: TGTGCCAGCAGCTTAGCGGGGGGGCCTCCGTACGAGCAGTACGTC.

The rearrangement uses TRBV20-1 and TRBJ2-1; 9 nucleotides align to TRBD2. This CDR3 is built from 15 residues. Germline assignment: CDR1 DFQATT and CDR2 SNEGSKA (reference sequence). V dropped 3 bases and J dropped 1; count of bases not matched to a gene: 4. The CDR3 sequence: CSASASGTSYNEQFF. CDR3 in DNA: TGCAGTGCTAGTGCTAGCGGGACTTCCTACAATGAGCAGTTCTTC.

A single count supports this clone. The CDR3 protein is CASRASGGRGTQYF. The CDR3 DNA is TGTGCCAGCAGAGCTAGCGGGGGTCGTGGTACGCAGTATTTT. This chain joins TRBV3-1 (or the pseudogene TRBV3-2) and TRBJ2-3, with TRBD2 matching 10 bases. This CDR3 region has 14 residues. Germline V gene data show CDR1 as LGHDT and CDR2 as YNNKEL (reference sequence). V lost 6 bases and J lost 8; bases outside the gene matches: 8.

This chain uses TRBV5-1 with TRBJ2-3; D remains unclear. The V end was cut by 0 bases, the J end by 2 bases, with 10 bases between. The CDR3 covers 15 residues. Germline V gene lookup returns CDR1 SGHRS and CDR2 YFSETQ. The CDR3 loop is CASSLDDGPTDTQYF. As DNA, the CDR3 is TGCGCCAGCAGCTTGGACGATGGGCCCACAGATACGCAGTATTTT.

This sequence joins TRBV19 and TRBJ2-5; 7 nucleotides agree with TRBD2. This CDR3 contains 14 residues. Trimming removed 8 bases from V and 4 bases from J; junction bases left unmatched: 10. Germline CDR1 LNHDA, CDR2 SQIVND (reference sequence). This CDR3 reads CASRAGPVGETQYF. The CDR3 DNA sequence: TGTGCCAGTCGAGCGGGACCAGTAGGAGAGACCCAGTACTTC.

The CDR3 nucleotides read TGTGCCAGCAGTTGGAGGACGGGTAGCAATCAGCCCCAGCATTTT. Protein: CASSWRTGSNQPQHF. The gene calls are TRBV6-6 and TRBJ1-5; no clear D gene. CDR3 length equals 15 residues. Trimming cost V 4 bases and J 0 bases, with 10 bases left between them. Germline V gives CDR1 MNHNY, CDR2 SVGAGI (reference sequence).

V is TRBV28 and J is TRBJ2-7; D might be TRBD2 (6 bases). This CDR3 has 14 amino acids. CDR1 is MDHEN, CDR2 SYDVKM, per germline. Deletions cut 6 bases from V and 0 bases from J, with 12 bases between. This chain's CDR3 is CASSSMGGSYEQYF. The CDR3 coding sequence is TGTGCCAGCAGCTCCATGGGGGGCTCCTACGAGCAGTACTTC.

The rearrangement uses TRBV5-1 and TRBJ2-1; 8 positions match TRBD2. CDR1 is SGHRS and CDR2 is YFSETQ in the germline V gene. V shed 3 bases, J shed 4 bases, and the junction held 12 bases outside the gene matches. The CDR3 runs 17 residues. CDR3 protein: CASSSREGKDRYNEQFF. The CDR3 DNA follows: TGCGCCAGCAGCTCCCGGGAGGGGAAGGATAGGTACAATGAGCAGTTCTTC.

The chain carries TRBV18 and TRBJ1-6; D perhaps matches TRBD1 (5 bases). Trimming stripped 6 bases from V and 3 bases from J, with 15 bases between. The CDR3 runs 16 residues. CDR1 KGHSH and CDR2 LQKENI come from the germline V gene. The CDR3 loop is CASSPQPGDYNSPLHF. The CDR3 DNA sequence: TGTGCCAGCTCCCCCCAGCCGGGGGACTATAATTCACCCCTCCACTTT.

This chain uses TRBV30 with TRBJ2-6, with unresolved D. The CDR3 runs 12 residues. Germline loops: CDR1 GTSNPN, CDR2 SVGIG (reference sequence). V was pared by 5 bases and J by 2 bases, with 4 bases between. CDR3 in DNA: TGTGCCTGGGGCACTGGGGCCAACGTCCTGACTTTC. Translated: CAWGTGANVLTF. The full variable domain, completed using reference TRBV30 and TRBJ2-6, is SQTIHQWPATLVQPVGSPLSLECTVEGTSNPNLYWYRQAAGRGLQLLFYSVGIGQISSEVPQNLSASRPQDRQFILSSKKLLLSDSGFYLCAWGTGANVLTFGAGSRLTVL.

The genes are TRBV24-1 and TRBJ1-2, with D perhaps matching TRBD1 (5 bases). Germline V gene data show CDR1 as KGHDR and CDR2 as SFDVKD. The CDR3 runs to 14 residues. V was trimmed by 6 bases and J by 2 bases, leaving 12 bases between them. CDR3 amino acids: CATSTQAGNYGYTF. CDR3 bases: TGTGCCACCAGTACACAGGCAGGAAACTATGGCTACACCTTC.

CDR3 nucleotides: TGCGCCAGCAGTCATTTAGATTTTGCGGTCTGCGAGCAGTACGTC. It specifies CASSHLDFAVCEQYV. V usage is TRBV23-1 and J usage is TRBJ2-7; D is uncertain. TRBV23-1 is filed as an ORF, its function uncertain. V was trimmed by 3 bases and J by 6 bases, leaving 18 bases between them. This CDR3 has 15 amino acids.

The genes are TRBV12-3 or TRBV12-4 and TRBJ2-4; the match to TRBD1 covers 7 bases. V trimming: 8 bases; J trimming: 5 bases; junction bases outside the gene matches: 6. The CDR3 consists of 13 residues. The CDR3, as DNA: TGTGCCAGCCACAGGGGTGGGGAAAACATTCAGTACTTC. This sequence encodes CASHRGGENIQYF.

The chain recombines TRBV9 with TRBJ1-3; weak D call: TRBD1 (5 bases). Germline CDR1 SGDLS, CDR2 YYNGEE. The V end lost 4 bases, the J end lost 7 bases, and 15 bases lay between the germline ends. The CDR3 covers 14 residues. CDR3 region: CASSLGDGGNTIYF. CDR3 nucleotides: TGTGCCAGCAGCCTCGGTGACGGGGGGAACACCATATATTTT.

The chain is built from TRBV27 and TRBJ1-6; TRBD1 is a possible D gene (6 bases). CDR3 length: 18 amino acids. Germline values: CDR1 MNHEY, CDR2 SMNVEV (reference sequence). Between the trimmed V and J ends, which lost 1 base and 0 bases, there was a span of 13 bases. The CDR3 here is CASSLLSTGRSYNSPLHF. CDR3 DNA: TGTGCCAGCAGTTTATTGTCTACAGGGCGCTCCTATAATTCACCCCTCCACTTT.

The chain is built from TRBV6-5 and TRBJ1-6; D is unclear. The CDR3 consists of 13 residues. The V and J ends lost 4 bases and 6 bases respectively, with 7 bases between them. The V gene's germline CDR1 is MNHEY and CDR2 SVGAGI. The CDR3 region has the DNA TGTGCCAGCAGTTCTACCCCTAATTCACCCCTCCACTTT. Its protein product is CASSSTPNSPLHF.

This clone is a singleton in its sample. This sequence joins TRBV7-2 and TRBJ2-5; D is perhaps TRBD2 (7 bases). Germline CDR1 is SGHTA and CDR2 is FQGNSA. Trimming removed 5 bases from V and 5 bases from J, with 21 bases in between. The CDR3 covers 16 residues. CDR3 residues: CASSQSGGWGGETQYF. CDR3 nucleotides: TGTGCCAGCAGCCAAAGCGGCGGTTGGGGGGGCGAGACCCAGTACTTC.

The CDR3 DNA sequence: TGTGCCAGCAGTCCGGGGGATCGGACCGGGGAGCTGTTTTTT. Translated, it gives CASSPGDRTGELFF. The genes are TRBV7-8 and TRBJ2-2; D is perhaps TRBD2 (6 bases). The germline V gene encodes CDR1 SGHVS and CDR2 FQNEAQ. V gave up 6 bases and J gave up 5 bases, with 13 bases separating them. The CDR3 has 14 residues.

The chain is built from TRBV28 and TRBJ2-1, with 11 bases fitting TRBD1. The V and J ends lost 6 bases and 9 bases, in that order; junction bases with no gene match: 10. From germline, CDR1 is MDHEN and CDR2 SYDVKM. The CDR3 runs to 15 residues. CDR3 DNA: TGTGCCAGCAGCCTGCCGGGACAGGGGGTAGGTGAGCAGTTCTTC. This translates into CASSLPGQGVGEQFF.

The V call is TRBV28, the J call TRBJ1-6; D is possibly TRBD1 (6 bases). Trimming took 4 bases from V and 2 from J, leaving 15 bases between them. Per germline, CDR1 MDHEN and CDR2 SYDVKM. CDR3 length: 17 residues. The CDR3 bases are TGTGCCAGCAGTTCATACAGGGTAACGGCCTATAATTCACCCCTCCACTTT. Its protein is CASSSYRVTAYNSPLHF.

This rearrangement joins TRBV27 to TRBJ1-6; D might be TRBD1 (6 bases). The CDR3 length is 16 residues. V shed 2 bases and J shed 6 bases, with 14 bases lying between them. CDR1 and CDR2 from the germline V gene are MNHEY and SMNVEV (reference sequence). CDR3 DNA: TGTGCCAGCAGTTTAGGACAGCGATTGGGTAATTCACCCCTCCACTTT. This codes for CASSLGQRLGNSPLHF.

The CDR3: CASSSLRQGRTEAFF. Written as DNA, the CDR3 is TGTGCCAGCAGTTCCCTCAGACAGGGTCGGACTGAAGCTTTCTTT. The chain recombines TRBV6-5 with TRBJ1-1; the match to TRBD1 covers 7 bases. CDR1 and CDR2 (germline): MNHEY, SVGAGI. The CDR3 loop spans 15 amino acids. After removal of 4 bases from V and 5 bases from J, the junction contained 10 bases not matched to a gene.